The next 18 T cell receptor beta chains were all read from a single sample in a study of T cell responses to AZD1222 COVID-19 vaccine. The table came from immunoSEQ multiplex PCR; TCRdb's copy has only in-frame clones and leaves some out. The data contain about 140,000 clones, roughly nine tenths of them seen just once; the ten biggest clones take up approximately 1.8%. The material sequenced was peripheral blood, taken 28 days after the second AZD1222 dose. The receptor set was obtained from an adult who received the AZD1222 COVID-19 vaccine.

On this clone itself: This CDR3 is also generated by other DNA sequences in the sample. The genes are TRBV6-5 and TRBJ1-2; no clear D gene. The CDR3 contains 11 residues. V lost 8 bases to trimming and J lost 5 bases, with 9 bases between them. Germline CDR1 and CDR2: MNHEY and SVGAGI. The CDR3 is CASSSGYGYTF. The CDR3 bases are TGTGCCAGCTCGTCCGGGTATGGCTACACCTTC.

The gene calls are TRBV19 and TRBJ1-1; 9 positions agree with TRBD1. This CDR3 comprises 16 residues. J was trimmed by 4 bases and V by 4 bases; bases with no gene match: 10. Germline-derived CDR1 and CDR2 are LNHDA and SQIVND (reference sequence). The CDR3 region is CASSTRGDRAFTEAFF. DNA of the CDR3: TGTGCCAGTAGTACAAGAGGGGACAGGGCTTTCACTGAAGCTTTCTTT.

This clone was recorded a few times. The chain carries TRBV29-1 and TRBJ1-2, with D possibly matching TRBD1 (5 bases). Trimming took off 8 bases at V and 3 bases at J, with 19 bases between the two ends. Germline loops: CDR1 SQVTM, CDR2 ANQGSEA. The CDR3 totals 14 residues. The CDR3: CSTMVRRGDYGYTF. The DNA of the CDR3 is TGCAGCACCATGGTTCGGAGGGGAGACTATGGCTACACCTTC. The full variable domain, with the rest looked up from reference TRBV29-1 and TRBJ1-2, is SAVISQKPSRDICQRGTSLTIQCQVDSQVTMMFWYRQQPGQSLTLIATANQGSEATYESGFVIDKFPISRPNLTFSTLTVSNMSPEDSSIYLCSTMVRRGDYGYTFGSGTRLTVV.

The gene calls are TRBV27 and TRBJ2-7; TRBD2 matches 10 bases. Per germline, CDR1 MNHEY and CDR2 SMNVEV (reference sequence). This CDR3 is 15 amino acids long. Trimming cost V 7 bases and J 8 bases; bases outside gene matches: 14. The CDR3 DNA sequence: TGTGCCAGCACTCTGAGCGGGGGGGAACTTTCCCAGCAGTACTTC. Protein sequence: CASTLSGGELSQQYF.

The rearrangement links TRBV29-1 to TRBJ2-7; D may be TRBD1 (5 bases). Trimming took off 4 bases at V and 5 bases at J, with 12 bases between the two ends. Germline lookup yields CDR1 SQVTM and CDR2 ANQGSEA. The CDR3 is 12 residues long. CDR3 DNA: TGCAGCGTTGCGGGCAGGGTCGACGAGCAGTACTTC. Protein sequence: CSVAGRVDEQYF.

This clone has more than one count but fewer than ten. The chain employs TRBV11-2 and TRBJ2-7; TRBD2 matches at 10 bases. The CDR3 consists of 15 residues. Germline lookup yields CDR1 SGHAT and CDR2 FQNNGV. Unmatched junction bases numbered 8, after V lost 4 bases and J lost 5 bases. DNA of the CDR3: TGTGCCAGCAGCTCGCCAGCGGGAGGGGTCCACGAGCAGTACTTC. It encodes CASSSPAGGVHEQYF.

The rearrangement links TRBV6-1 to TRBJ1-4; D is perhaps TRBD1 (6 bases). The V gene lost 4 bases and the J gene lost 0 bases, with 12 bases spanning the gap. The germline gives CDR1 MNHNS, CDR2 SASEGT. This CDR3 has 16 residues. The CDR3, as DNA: TGTGCCAGCAGTGCTGCAGGGGTGCCAACTAATGAAAAACTGTTTTTT. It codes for CASSAAGVPTNEKLFF.

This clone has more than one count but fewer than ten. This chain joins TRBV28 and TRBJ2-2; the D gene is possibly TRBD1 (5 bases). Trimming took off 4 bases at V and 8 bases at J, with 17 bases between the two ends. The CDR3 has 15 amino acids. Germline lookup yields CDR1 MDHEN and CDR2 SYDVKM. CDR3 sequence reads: CASSSGAGFLGELFF. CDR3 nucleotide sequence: TGTGCCAGCAGTTCAGGAGCAGGGTTCTTGGGGGAGCTGTTTTTT.

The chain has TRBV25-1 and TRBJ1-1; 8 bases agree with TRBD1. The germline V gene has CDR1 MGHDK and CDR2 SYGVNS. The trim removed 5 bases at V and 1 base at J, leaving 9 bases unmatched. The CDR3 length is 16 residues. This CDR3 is CASSSERTGRNTEAFF. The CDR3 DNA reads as TGTGCCAGCAGTTCGGAAAGGACAGGGAGGAACACTGAAGCTTTCTTT.

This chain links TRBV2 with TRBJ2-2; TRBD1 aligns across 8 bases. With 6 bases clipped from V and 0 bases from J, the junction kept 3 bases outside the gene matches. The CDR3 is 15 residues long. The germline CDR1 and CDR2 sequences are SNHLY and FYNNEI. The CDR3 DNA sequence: TGTGCCAGCAGAGTACAGGGGGCGAACACCGGGGAGCTGTTTTTT. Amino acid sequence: CASRVQGANTGELFF.

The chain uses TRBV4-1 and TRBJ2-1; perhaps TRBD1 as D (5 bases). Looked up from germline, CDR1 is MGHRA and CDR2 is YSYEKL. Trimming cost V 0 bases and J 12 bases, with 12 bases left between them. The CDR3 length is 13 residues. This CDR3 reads CASSQDLGRGQFF. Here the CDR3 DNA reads TGCGCCAGCAGCCAAGATTTGGGGCGAGGGCAGTTCTTC.

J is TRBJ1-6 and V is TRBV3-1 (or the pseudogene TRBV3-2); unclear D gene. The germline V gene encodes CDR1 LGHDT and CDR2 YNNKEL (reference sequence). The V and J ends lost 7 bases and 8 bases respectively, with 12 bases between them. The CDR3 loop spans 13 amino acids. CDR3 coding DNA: TGTGCCAGCACCGACAAGACCCATTCACCCCTCCACTTT. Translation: CASTDKTHSPLHF.

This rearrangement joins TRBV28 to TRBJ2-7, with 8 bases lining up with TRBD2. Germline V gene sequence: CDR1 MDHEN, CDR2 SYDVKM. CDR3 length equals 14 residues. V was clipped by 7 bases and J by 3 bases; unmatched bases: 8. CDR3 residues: CASTPGGARYEQYF. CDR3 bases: TGTGCCAGCACCCCCGGGGGGGCGCGCTACGAGCAGTACTTC.

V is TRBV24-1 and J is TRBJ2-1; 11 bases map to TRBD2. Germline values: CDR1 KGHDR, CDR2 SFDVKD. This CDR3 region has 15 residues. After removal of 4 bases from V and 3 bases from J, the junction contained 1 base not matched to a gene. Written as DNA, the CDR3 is TGTGCCACCAGTGACACTAGCGGGAGCTACAATGAGCAGTTCTTC. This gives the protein CATSDTSGSYNEQFF.

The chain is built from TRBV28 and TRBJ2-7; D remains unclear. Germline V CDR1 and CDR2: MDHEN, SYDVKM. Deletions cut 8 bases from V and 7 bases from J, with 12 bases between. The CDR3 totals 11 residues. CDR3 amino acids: CASQTRSEQYF. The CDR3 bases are TGTGCCAGCCAGACCAGATCAGAGCAGTACTTC.

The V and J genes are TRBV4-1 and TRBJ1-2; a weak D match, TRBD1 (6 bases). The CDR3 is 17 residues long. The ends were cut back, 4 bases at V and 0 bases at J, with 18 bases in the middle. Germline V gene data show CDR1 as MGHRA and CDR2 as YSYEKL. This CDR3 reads CASSPRDTEPANYGYTF. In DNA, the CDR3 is TGCGCCAGCAGCCCTCGGGACACTGAACCTGCTAACTATGGCTACACCTTC.

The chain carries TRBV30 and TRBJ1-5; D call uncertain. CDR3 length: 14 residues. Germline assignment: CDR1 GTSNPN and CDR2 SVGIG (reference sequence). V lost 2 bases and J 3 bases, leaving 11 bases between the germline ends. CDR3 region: CAWSTANSNQPQHF. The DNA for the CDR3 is TGTGCCTGGAGTACTGCAAACTCCAATCAGCCCCAGCATTTT.

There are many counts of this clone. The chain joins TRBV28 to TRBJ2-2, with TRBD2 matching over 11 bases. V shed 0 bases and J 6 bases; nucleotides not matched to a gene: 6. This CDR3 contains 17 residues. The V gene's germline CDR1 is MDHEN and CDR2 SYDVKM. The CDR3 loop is CASSLWSLAGGPGELFF. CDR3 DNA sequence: TGTGCCAGCAGTTTATGGTCCCTAGCGGGAGGTCCCGGGGAGCTGTTTTTT.